This passage covers 20 T cell receptor beta chains from one sample sequenced in a study of blood T cell repertoires in COVID-19. Profiled with immunoSEQ multiplex PCR; TCRdb holds only in-frame clones, not every one. The sample records around 400,000 clones, 91% being singletons. Material for sequencing was PBMCs or T cells enriched from blood (not recorded which). The origin of the receptors is a woman aged 40-49 years who had been exposed to COVID-19.

The chain employs TRBV2 and TRBJ1-1; D is possibly TRBD1 (5 bases). The CDR3 runs 14 residues. V lost 7 bases, J lost 6 bases, and 18 bases lay in between. CDR1 and CDR2 from the germline V gene are SNHLY and FYNNEI. The DNA of the CDR3 is TGTGCCAGCAAGCCCAAGGGGCAGTCATCTGAAGCTTTCTTT. Protein: CASKPKGQSSEAFF. Together with reference TRBV2 and TRBJ1-1, the CDR3 gives the full variable domain: EPEVTQTPSHQVTQMGQEVILRCVPISNHLYFYWYRQILGQKVEFLVSFYNNEISEKSEIFDDQFSVERPDGSNFTLKIRSTKLEDSAMYFCASKPKGQSSEAFFGQGTRLTVV.

On this clone: The junction differs from germline at one of its ends, possibly a read error. This chain joins TRBV6-1 and TRBJ1-2; possibly TRBD1 for D (6 bases). Germline-derived CDR1 and CDR2 are MNHNS and SASEGT. This CDR3 has 13 residues. As DNA, the CDR3 is TGTGCCAGCAGGGAAGGACAGAACTATGGCTACACCTTC. Residues: CASREGQNYGYTF.

Concerning this clone: At one end the junction does not follow the germline gene, possibly because of a read error. The V and J genes are TRBV12-3 or TRBV12-4 and TRBJ1-5, with a possible D match to TRBD1 (6 bases). The CDR3 is 13 amino acids. The CDR3 sequence: CASRLGGGQPQHF. The CDR3 nucleotides are TGTGCCAGCAGGTTAGGGGGGGGTCAGCCCCAGCATTTT.

The V call is TRBV7-2, the J call TRBJ2-3; a possible D gene is TRBD1 (5 bases). This CDR3 is built from 17 residues. V was clipped by 1 base and J by 5 bases, with 19 bases between them. CDR1 SGHTA and CDR2 FQGNSA come from the germline V gene. In DNA, the CDR3 is TGTGCCAGCAGCTTAGGCGTAAGGGGCCGGTCAGGAGATACGCAGTATTTT. Translation gives CASSLGVRGRSGDTQYF. Combining the CDR3 with reference TRBV7-2 and TRBJ2-3 gives the whole variable domain GAGVSQSPSNKVTEKGKDVELRCDPISGHTALYWYRQSLGQGLEFLIYFQGNSAPDKSGLPSDRFSAERTGGSVSTLTIQRTQQEDSAVYLCASSLGVRGRSGDTQYFGPGTRLTVL.

The V and J genes are TRBV19 and TRBJ1-1, with D perhaps matching TRBD1 (5 bases). Deletions cut 0 bases from V and 1 base from J, with 9 bases between. The length of the CDR3 is 15 residues. Germline assignment: CDR1 LNHDA and CDR2 SQIVND (reference sequence). CDR3: CASSIDRGPNTEAFF. Here the CDR3 DNA reads TGTGCCAGTAGTATAGATAGGGGCCCGAACACTGAAGCTTTCTTT.

The chain joins TRBV30 to TRBJ1-1; D gene unclear. Germline values: CDR1 GTSNPN, CDR2 SVGIG (reference sequence). V lost 4 bases and J 3 bases, leaving 12 bases between the germline ends. The CDR3 length is 13 residues. The CDR3 DNA is TGTGCCTGGAAGCCCGGGAGGGACACTGAAGCTTTCTTT. Encoded protein: CAWKPGRDTEAFF.

The CDR3 bases are TGTGCCAGTAGTCAGCTGGGAGGCGCATCCTCTGGAAACACCATATATTTT. It yields the protein CASSQLGGASSGNTIYF. The chain combines TRBV19 with TRBJ1-3, with D hard to call. Germline V gene sequence: CDR1 LNHDA, CDR2 SQIVND (reference sequence). The CDR3 has 17 amino acids. Trimming pared 5 bases from V and 0 bases from J, leaving 17 bases between.

This chain joins TRBV5-6 and TRBJ1-2; 7 positions match TRBD1. From germline, CDR1 is SGHDT and CDR2 YYEEEE. The CDR3 sequence is 13 residues long. V lost 4 bases, J lost 8 bases, and 8 bases stayed unmatched. In nucleotides, the CDR3 is TGTGCCAGCAGCCTCACAGGGGCGCACGGCTACACCTTC. Amino acid sequence: CASSLTGAHGYTF.

The CDR3 loop reads CASSRDTMNTEAFF. The DNA for the CDR3 is TGTGCCAGTAGTAGGGACACCATGAACACTGAAGCTTTCTTT. This rearrangement joins TRBV19 to TRBJ1-1, with a tentative D call TRBD1 (6 bases). Trimming shortened V by 4 bases and J by 0 bases, and 9 bases separated the two germline ends. In germline, CDR1 is LNHDA, CDR2 SQIVND (reference sequence). This CDR3 region has 14 residues. Supplemented by reference TRBV19 and TRBJ1-1, the full variable domain reads DGGITQSPKYLFRKEGQNVTLSCEQNLNHDAMYWYRQDPGQGLRLIYYSQIVNDFQKGDIAEGYSVSREKKESFPLTVTSAQKNPTAFYLCASSRDTMNTEAFFGQGTRLTVV.

The chain uses TRBV18 and TRBJ1-1, with 10 bases fitting TRBD1. The V gene's germline CDR1 is KGHSH and CDR2 LQKENI. The CDR3 length is 14 residues. V was pared by 0 bases and J by 8 bases, with 3 bases of the junction left unmatched. CDR3 coding DNA: TGTGCCAGCTCACCACCCCGGACAGGGGGAGAAGCTTTCTTT. Its protein product is CASSPPRTGGEAFF.

The genes are TRBV6-1 and TRBJ1-2; a weak D match, TRBD1 (6 bases). The CDR3 runs 16 residues. V was clipped by 3 bases and J by 0 bases, with 14 bases between them. Germline CDR1 reads MNHNS; CDR2 reads SASEGT. In nucleotides, the CDR3 is TGTGCCAGCAGTGAGCGGCAGGGGCCCTCTAACTATGGCTACACCTTC. Its protein product is CASSERQGPSNYGYTF.

This sequence joins TRBV29-1 and TRBJ2-1, with 10 nucleotides matching TRBD2. Germline V lookup: CDR1 SQVTM, CDR2 ANQGSEA. This CDR3 is 20 amino acids long. J gave up 0 bases and V 2 bases, and 16 bases lay outside the gene matches. CDR3: CSVEPPRIAGGLSSYNEQFF. The CDR3 DNA follows: TGCAGCGTTGAACCACCTCGGATAGCGGGAGGCCTGAGCTCCTACAATGAGCAGTTCTTC.

The chain employs TRBV2 and TRBJ2-7; TRBD1 might be the D (5 bases). CDR1 is SNHLY and CDR2 is FYNNEI in the germline V gene. V lost 5 bases to trimming and J lost 3 bases, with 8 bases between them. CDR3 size: 12 residues. The CDR3 loop reads CASSQDNYEQYF. For the CDR3, the DNA is TGTGCCAGCAGTCAGGACAACTACGAGCAGTACTTC.

The chain employs TRBV6-2 or TRBV6-3 and TRBJ1-1; D unresolved. The CDR3 length is 13 residues. The V end was cut by 4 bases, the J end by 1 base, with 7 bases between. The germline CDR1 and CDR2 sequences are MNHEY and SVGEGT. The CDR3: CASSSRWNTEAFF. CDR3 in DNA: TGTGCCAGCAGTTCGAGATGGAACACTGAAGCTTTCTTT.

The chain carries TRBV30 and TRBJ1-6; D possibly corresponds to TRBD1 (6 bases). CDR1 GTSNPN and CDR2 SVGIG come from the germline V gene (reference sequence). The germline V and J ends were trimmed by 2 bases and 5 bases, with 13 bases remaining between them. CDR3 length equals 15 residues. The CDR3 sequence: CAWSSKQGNNSPLHF. CDR3 nucleotides: TGTGCCTGGAGTTCTAAACAGGGAAATAATTCACCCCTCCACTTT.

This rearrangement joins TRBV25-1 to TRBJ1-2, with D possibly being TRBD1 (6 bases). The V end lost 1 base, the J end lost 5 bases, and 17 bases lay between the germline ends. Germline CDR1 is MGHDK and CDR2 is SYGVNS. The CDR3 runs 16 residues. CDR3 protein: CASSESGTPSSYGYTF. DNA of the CDR3: TGTGCCAGCAGTGAATCTGGGACACCTTCCTCATATGGCTACACCTTC.

This chain links TRBV19 with TRBJ2-7; 9 nucleotides align to TRBD1. The CDR3 has 13 amino acids. V dropped 4 bases and J dropped 5; count of bases not matched to a gene: 3. The germline CDR1 and CDR2 sequences are LNHDA and SQIVND (reference sequence). The CDR3 loop reads CASSRQGVNEQYF. The CDR3 coding sequence is TGTGCCAGTAGTAGACAGGGGGTCAACGAGCAGTACTTC.

This sequence joins TRBV5-5 and TRBJ1-1; D unresolved. The CDR3 contains 12 residues. The V end lost 6 bases, the J end lost 0 bases, and 6 bases lay between the germline ends. CDR1 SGHKS and CDR2 YYEKEE come from the germline V gene (reference sequence). CDR3 sequence: CASTGMNTEAFF. CDR3 nucleotides: TGTGCCAGCACGGGTATGAACACTGAAGCTTTCTTT.

V and J are TRBV5-4 and TRBJ2-5, with a weak D call TRBD1 (6 bases). The CDR3 is 13 residues long. Trimming left V 1 base short and J 5 bases short, with 9 bases between. Germline CDR1 is SGHNT and CDR2 is YYREEE (reference sequence). The CDR3 nucleotides read TGTGCCAGCAGCTTGTGGGGGCCGGAGACCCAGTACTTC. Translation gives CASSLWGPETQYF.

The V gene is TRBV19, the J gene TRBJ2-3, with 7 bases matching TRBD2. CDR1 and CDR2 from the germline V gene are LNHDA and SQIVND (reference sequence). The CDR3 runs to 15 residues. The V gene end was trimmed by 6 bases and the J gene end by 2 bases; junction bases not matched to a gene: 8. CDR3 in amino acids: CASRRDYASTDTQYF. In DNA, the CDR3 is TGTGCCAGTAGACGGGACTACGCGTCCACAGATACGCAGTATTTT.